The entry below describes one TCR beta chain. One entry per CDR3 protein, called by TCRdb with MiXCR from the 5' RACE reads. The table has about 350,000 distinct CDR3 sequences, approximately 13% seen once. This CDR3 is built from 12 residues. Germline V gene data show CDR1 as MNHNY and CDR2 as SVGAGI (reference sequence). Between the trimmed V and J ends, which lost 4 bases and 10 bases, there was a span of 8 bases. The data originate from a study of T cells after yellow fever vaccination. The origin of this receptor is a young man who received the YFV17D yellow fever vaccine. The V and J genes are TRBV6-6 and TRBJ2-6; D unclear. Here the sequenced sample was CD4+ T cells sorted from PBMCs, taken 15 days after the yellow fever booster vaccination. CDR3 in amino acids: CASSWVRNVLTF. CDR3 nucleotide sequence: TGTGCCAGCAGTTGGGTCCGGAACGTCCTGACTTTC.